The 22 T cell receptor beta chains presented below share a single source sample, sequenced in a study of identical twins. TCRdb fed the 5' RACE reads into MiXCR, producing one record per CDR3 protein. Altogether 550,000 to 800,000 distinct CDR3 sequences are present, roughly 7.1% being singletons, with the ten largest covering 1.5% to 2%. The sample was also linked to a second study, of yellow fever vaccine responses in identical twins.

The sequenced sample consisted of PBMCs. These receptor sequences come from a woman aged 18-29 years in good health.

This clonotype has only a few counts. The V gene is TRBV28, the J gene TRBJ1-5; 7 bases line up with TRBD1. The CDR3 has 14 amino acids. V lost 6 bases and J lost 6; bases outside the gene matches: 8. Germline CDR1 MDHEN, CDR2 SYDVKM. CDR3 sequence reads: CASSPRQGSQPQHF. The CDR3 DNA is TGTGCCAGCAGCCCCCGACAGGGCTCTCAGCCCCAGCATTTT. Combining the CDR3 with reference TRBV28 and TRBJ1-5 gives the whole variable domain DVKVTQSSRYLVKRTGEKVFLECVQDMDHENMFWYRQDPGLGLRLIYFSYDVKMKEKGDIPEGYSVSREKKERFSLILESASTNQTSMYLCASSPRQGSQPQHFGDGTRLSIL.

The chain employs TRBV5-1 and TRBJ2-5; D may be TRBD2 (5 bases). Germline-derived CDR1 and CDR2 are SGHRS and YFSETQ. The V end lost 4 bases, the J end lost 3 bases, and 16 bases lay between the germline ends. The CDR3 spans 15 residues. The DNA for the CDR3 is TGCGCCAGCAGCCACGGTCCAACGAGGGAAGAGACCCAGTACTTC. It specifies CASSHGPTREETQYF. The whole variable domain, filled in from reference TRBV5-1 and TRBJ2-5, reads KAGVTQTPRYLIKTRGQQVTLSCSPISGHRSVSWYQQTPGQGLQFLFEYFSETQRNKGNFPGRFSGRQFSNSRSEMNVSTLELGDSALYLCASSHGPTREETQYFGPGTRLLVL.

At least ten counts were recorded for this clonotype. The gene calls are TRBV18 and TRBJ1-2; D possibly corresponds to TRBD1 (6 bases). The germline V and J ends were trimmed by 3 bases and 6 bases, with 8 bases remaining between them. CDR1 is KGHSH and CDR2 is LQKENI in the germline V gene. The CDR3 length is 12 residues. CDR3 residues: CASSPSGDGYTF. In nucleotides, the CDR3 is TGTGCCAGCTCACCTTCAGGGGATGGCTACACCTTC.

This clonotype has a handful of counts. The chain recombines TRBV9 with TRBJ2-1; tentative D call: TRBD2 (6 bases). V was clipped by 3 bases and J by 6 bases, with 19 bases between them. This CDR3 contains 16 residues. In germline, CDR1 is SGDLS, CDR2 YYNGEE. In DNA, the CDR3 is TGTGCCAGCAGCGGCGCCGGGACTCCCCAGAGCAATGAGCAGTTCTTC. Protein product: CASSGAGTPQSNEQFF.

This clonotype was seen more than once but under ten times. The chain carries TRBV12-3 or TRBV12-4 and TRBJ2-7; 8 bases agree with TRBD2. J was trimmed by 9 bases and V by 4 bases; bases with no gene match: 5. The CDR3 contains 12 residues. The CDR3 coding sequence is TGTGCCAGCAGTTATGCGGGAGGTTGGCAGTACTTC. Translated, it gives CASSYAGGWQYF.

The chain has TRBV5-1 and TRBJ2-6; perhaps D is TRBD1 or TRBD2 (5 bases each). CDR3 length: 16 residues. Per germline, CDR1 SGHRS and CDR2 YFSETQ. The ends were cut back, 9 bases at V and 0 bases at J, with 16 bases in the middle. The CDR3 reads CAKKGSGRSGANVLTF. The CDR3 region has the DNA TGCGCCAAGAAAGGGTCGGGGCGCTCTGGGGCCAACGTCCTGACTTTC.

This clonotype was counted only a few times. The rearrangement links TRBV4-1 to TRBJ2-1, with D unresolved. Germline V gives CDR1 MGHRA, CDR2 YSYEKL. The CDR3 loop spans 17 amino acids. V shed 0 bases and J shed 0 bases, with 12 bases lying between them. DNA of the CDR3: TGCGCCAGCAGCCAAGAAGCGAGGAAGAGCTCCTACAATGAGCAGTTCTTC. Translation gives CASSQEARKSSYNEQFF.

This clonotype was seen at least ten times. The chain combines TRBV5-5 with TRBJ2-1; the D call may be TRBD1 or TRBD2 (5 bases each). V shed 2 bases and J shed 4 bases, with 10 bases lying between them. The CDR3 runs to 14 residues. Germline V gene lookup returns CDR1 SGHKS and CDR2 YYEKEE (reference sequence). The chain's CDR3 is CASSLGTNYNEQFF. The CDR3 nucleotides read TGTGCCAGCAGCTTAGGGACCAATTACAATGAGCAGTTCTTC.

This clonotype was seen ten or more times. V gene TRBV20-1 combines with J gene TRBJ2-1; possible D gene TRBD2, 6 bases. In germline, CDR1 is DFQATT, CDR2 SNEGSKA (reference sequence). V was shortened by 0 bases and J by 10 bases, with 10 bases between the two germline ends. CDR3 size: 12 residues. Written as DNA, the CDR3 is TGCAGTGCTAGAGATGGCGGGGTCGAGCAGTTCTTC. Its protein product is CSARDGGVEQFF.

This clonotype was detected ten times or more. The CDR3 DNA reads as TGTGCCAGCAGTGAAAGGGACAGGGTTGGCTCCTACAATGAGCAGTTCTTC. This sequence encodes CASSERDRVGSYNEQFF. The chain combines TRBV2 with TRBJ2-1; TRBD1 aligns across 9 bases. Germline assignment: CDR1 SNHLY and CDR2 FYNNEI. This CDR3 comprises 17 residues. Trimming removed 2 bases from V and 0 bases from J; junction bases left unmatched: 5.

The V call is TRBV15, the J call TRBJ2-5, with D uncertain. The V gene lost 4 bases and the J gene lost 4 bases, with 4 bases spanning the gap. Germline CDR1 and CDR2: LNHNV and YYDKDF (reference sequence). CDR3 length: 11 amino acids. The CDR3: CATSTGETQYF. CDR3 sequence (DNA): TGTGCCACCAGCACCGGAGAGACCCAGTACTTC.

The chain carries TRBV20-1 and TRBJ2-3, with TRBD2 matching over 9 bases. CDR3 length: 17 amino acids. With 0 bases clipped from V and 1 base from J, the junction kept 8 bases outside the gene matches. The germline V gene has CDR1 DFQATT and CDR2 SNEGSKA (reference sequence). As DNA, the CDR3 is TGCAGTGCTAGAGACCCCCCTAGCGGGGATGGCACAGATACGCAGTATTTT. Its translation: CSARDPPSGDGTDTQYF.

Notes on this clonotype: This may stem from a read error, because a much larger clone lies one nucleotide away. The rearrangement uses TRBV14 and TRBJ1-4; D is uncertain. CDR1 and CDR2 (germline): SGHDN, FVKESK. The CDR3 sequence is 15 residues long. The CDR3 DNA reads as TGTACCAGCAGCCAAGCCCCCCGGCAAGATGAAAAACTGTTTTTT. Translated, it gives CTSSQAPRQDEKLFF.

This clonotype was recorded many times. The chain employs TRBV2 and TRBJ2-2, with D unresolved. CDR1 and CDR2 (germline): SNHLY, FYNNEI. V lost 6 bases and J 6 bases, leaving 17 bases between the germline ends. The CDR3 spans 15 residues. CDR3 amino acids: CASRATGSGSGELFF. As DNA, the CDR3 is TGTGCCAGCAGAGCGACTGGCAGTGGCTCCGGGGAGCTGTTTTTT.

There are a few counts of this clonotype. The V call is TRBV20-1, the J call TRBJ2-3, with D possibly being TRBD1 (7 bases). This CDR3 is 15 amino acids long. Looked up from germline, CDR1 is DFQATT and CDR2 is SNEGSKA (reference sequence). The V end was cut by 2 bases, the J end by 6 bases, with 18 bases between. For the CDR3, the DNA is TGCAGTGCTAGACCGCGACAGGGACTCTCCGATACGCAGTATTTT. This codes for CSARPRQGLSDTQYF.

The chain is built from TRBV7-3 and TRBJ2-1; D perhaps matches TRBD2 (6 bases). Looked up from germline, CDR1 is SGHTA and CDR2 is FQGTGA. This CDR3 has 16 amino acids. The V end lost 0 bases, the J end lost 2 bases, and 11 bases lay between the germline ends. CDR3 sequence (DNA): TGTGCCAGCAGCTTAACCGGCGGGATGACCTACAATGAGCAGTTCTTC. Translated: CASSLTGGMTYNEQFF.

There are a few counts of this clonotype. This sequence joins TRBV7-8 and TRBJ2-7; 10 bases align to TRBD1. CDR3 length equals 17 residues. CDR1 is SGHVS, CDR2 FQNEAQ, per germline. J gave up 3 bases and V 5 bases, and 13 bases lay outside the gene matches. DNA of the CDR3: TGTGCCAGCAGCCTATCCCAGGGGACAGGGGCCCGCTACGAGCAGTACTTC. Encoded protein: CASSLSQGTGARYEQYF.

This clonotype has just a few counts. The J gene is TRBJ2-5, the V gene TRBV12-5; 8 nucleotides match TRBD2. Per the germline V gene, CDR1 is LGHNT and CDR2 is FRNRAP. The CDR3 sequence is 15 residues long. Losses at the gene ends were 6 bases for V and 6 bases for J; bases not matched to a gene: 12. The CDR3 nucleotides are TGTGCTAGTGGCCCCGGCAGCGGGAGCGGAAAGACCCAGTACTTC. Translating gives CASGPGSGSGKTQYF.

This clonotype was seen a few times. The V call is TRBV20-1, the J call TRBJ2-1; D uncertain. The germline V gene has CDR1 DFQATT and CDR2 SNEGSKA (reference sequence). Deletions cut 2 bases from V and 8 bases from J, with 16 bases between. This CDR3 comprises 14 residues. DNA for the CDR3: TGCAGTGCTAGAAGATCCAAATCCGATTATGAGCAGTTCTTC. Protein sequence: CSARRSKSDYEQFF.

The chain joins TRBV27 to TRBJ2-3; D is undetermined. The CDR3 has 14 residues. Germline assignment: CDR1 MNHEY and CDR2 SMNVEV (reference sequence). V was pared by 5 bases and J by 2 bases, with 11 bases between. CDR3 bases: TGTGCCAGCAGTCTAACACCTTTCACAGATACGCAGTATTTT. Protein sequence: CASSLTPFTDTQYF.

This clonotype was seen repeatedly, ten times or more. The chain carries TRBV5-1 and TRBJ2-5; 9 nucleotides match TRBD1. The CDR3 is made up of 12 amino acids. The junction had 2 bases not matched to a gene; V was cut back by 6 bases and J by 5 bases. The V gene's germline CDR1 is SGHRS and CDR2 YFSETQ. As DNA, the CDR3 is TGCGCCAGCAAAGGGACAGGGGAGACCCAGTACTTC. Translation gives CASKGTGETQYF.

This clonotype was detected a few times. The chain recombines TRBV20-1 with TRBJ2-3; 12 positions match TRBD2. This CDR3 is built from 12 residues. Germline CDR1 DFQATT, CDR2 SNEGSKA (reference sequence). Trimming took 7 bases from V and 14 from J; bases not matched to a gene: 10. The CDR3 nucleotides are TGCAGTGTGGGACCTAGCGGGGGGGCCAGGTATTTT. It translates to CSVGPSGGARYF.